These 7 T cell receptor beta chains came from one sample sequenced in a study of spatial heterogeneity in lung cancer. Time point specified: sample taken at primary tumor resection. Whole RNA, which was extracted from tumor, nontumor lung tissue or frozen PBMC, was sequenced without any cell sorting. TCRdb processed the 5' RACE reads anew with MiXCR; each CDR3 protein has one entry. The repertoire consists of over 75,000 distinct CDR3 sequences, with approximately 20% occurring once and the leading ten covering roughly 5.6%. This specimen consisted of PBMCs, obtained at surgery. The receptor source for this set is a male donor with early-stage non-small cell lung cancer.

This clonotype was counted a few times. The chain joins TRBV28 to TRBJ2-6; D unresolved. Germline CDR1 is MDHEN and CDR2 is SYDVKM. Between the trimmed V and J ends, which lost 1 base and 2 bases, there was a span of 0 bases. The CDR3 is 13 amino acids. CDR3 sequence reads: CASSLSGANVLTF. CDR3 DNA: TGTGCCAGCAGTTTATCTGGGGCCAACGTCCTGACTTTC. Combining the CDR3 with reference TRBV28 and TRBJ2-6 gives the whole variable domain DVKVTQSSRYLVKRTGEKVFLECVQDMDHENMFWYRQDPGLGLRLIYFSYDVKMKEKGDIPEGYSVSREKKERFSLILESASTNQTSMYLCASSLSGANVLTFGAGSRLTVL.

This clonotype was detected only once. J is TRBJ1-2 and V is TRBV27; tentative D call: TRBD1 (5 bases). V was cut by 2 bases and J by 3 bases, with 10 bases left in between. The CDR3 has 14 residues. Germline V CDR1 and CDR2: MNHEY, SMNVEV (reference sequence). CDR3 bases: TGTGCCAGCAGTTTAAGGGGCGCTCACTATGGCTACACCTTC. It specifies CASSLRGAHYGYTF.

In this sample, this clonotype turned up many times. The chain employs TRBV28 and TRBJ2-7; D gene uncertain. The germline V and J ends were trimmed by 1 base and 3 bases, with 13 bases remaining between them. Germline values: CDR1 MDHEN, CDR2 SYDVKM. The CDR3 loop spans 15 amino acids. The CDR3 spells CASSLFGELVYEQYF. The DNA of the CDR3 is TGTGCCAGCAGTTTATTTGGCGAGCTAGTCTACGAGCAGTACTTC.

This CDR3 is CASSISSHNEQFF. The CDR3 bases are TGTGCCAGTAGTATATCCAGCCACAATGAGCAGTTCTTC. This chain uses TRBV19 with TRBJ2-1; D call uncertain. Germline-derived CDR1 and CDR2 are LNHDA and SQIVND (reference sequence). The CDR3 runs to 13 residues. V was clipped by 2 bases and J by 5 bases, with 7 bases between them.

This chain joins TRBV29-1 and TRBJ2-1; 7 nucleotides match TRBD1. With V trimmed by 6 bases and J by 1 base, 12 bases remained unmatched. CDR1 is SQVTM and CDR2 is ANQGSEA in the germline V gene. The CDR3 consists of 16 residues. CDR3 protein: CSVYPGTANSYNEQFF. The CDR3 DNA is TGCAGCGTCTACCCCGGGACAGCGAATTCCTACAATGAGCAGTTCTTC.

The chain carries TRBV27 and TRBJ1-4; the D is unclear. This CDR3 is built from 12 residues. Germline CDR1 reads MNHEY; CDR2 reads SMNVEV (reference sequence). V was trimmed by 5 bases and J by 4 bases, leaving 5 bases between them. The CDR3 here is CASSPRNEKLFF. The CDR3 coding sequence is TGTGCCAGCAGTCCTCGTAATGAAAAACTGTTTTTT.

The chain recombines TRBV5-1 with TRBJ2-6; D is unclear. V was trimmed by 4 bases and J by 0 bases, leaving 14 bases between them. CDR1 is SGHRS and CDR2 is YFSETQ in the germline V gene. This CDR3 is 17 amino acids long. The CDR3 DNA reads TGCGCCAGCAGCGCCCGGGTATTGAGCTCTGGGGCCAACGTCCTGACTTTC. As protein: CASSARVLSSGANVLTF.